Listed below are T cell receptor beta chains from one sample, sequenced in a study of blood T cell repertoires in COVID-19. Here immunoSEQ multiplex PCR was the method, and the copy in TCRdb shows in-frame clones only, minus some. The sample shows about 220,000 clones, around 83% of them seen only once. Sequenced input: peripheral blood. The receptors originated from a man aged 50 or older who had recovered from COVID-19. Both conserved end residues are part of each CDR3. The order of the fields is clone size, J gene, V gene, D gene, CDR3 DNA, CDR3 protein. The D gene is left open where the match is weak. Some rows have no size entry. The others give once, few or many, or a class for an expanded clone.

once | TRBJ2-2 | TRBV6-5 | . | TGTGCCAGCAGTTACCGGCGGAGGACGAACACCGGGGAGCTGTTTTTT | CASSYRRRTNTGELFF
once | TRBJ1-2 | TRBV19 | . | TGTGCCAGTAGCGGGGTTACGGACTTTAACTATGGCTACACCTTC | CASSGVTDFNYGYTF
. | TRBJ2-1 | TRBV28 | . | TGTGCCAGCAGTCTCCTTAACAATGAGCAGTTCTTC | CASSLLNNEQFF
few | TRBJ2-5 | TRBV2 | . | TGTGCCAGCAGAGGAGGGGGCAAGGAGACCCAGTACTTC | CASRGGGKETQYF
. | TRBJ1-3 | TRBV10-3 | . | TGTGCCATCAGTGAGGGCTTGGAGGTCGACACCATATATTTT | CAISEGLEVDTIYF
. | TRBJ2-7 | TRBV19 | . | TGTGCCAGTAGTGACAGCTCCTACGAGCAGTACTTC | CASSDSSYEQYF
. | TRBJ2-5 | TRBV18 | TRBD1 | TGTGCCAGCTCAGGGGACAGGGACGCGACCCAGTACTTC | CASSGDRDATQYF
few | TRBJ2-1 | TRBV11-2 | TRBD2 | TGTGCCAGCAGCCGGACGAGGGACTATCATGAGCAGTTCTTC | CASSRTRDYHEQFF
once | TRBJ2-1 | TRBV24-1 | TRBD2 | TGTGCCACCAGTGACCCCGGGACTAGCGGGAGGGACAATGAGCAGTTCTTC | CATSDPGTSGRDNEQFF
. | TRBJ2-3 | TRBV27 | . | TGTGCCAGCAGTTTATCCAGGGTCTTGAGCACAGATACGCAGTATTTT | CASSLSRVLSTDTQYF
. | TRBJ2-3 | TRBV20-1 | TRBD2 | TGCAGTGCTAGTGTTAGCGGGTCTAGCACAGATACGCAGTATTTT | CSASVSGSSTDTQYF
. | TRBJ1-6 | TRBV14 | TRBD1 | TGTGCCAGCAGCGAGTTGGCCAGGGGGCGTTCACCCCTCCACTTT | CASSELARGRSPLHF
few | TRBJ1-2 | TRBV19 | TRBD1 | TGTGCCAGTAGTTTGGCGACAGGGACGGACTATGGCTACACCTTC | CASSLATGTDYGYTF
. | TRBJ2-7 | TRBV19 | . | TGTGCCAGTAGTATAGACTACGGCGGGGCGAGCTCCTACGAGCAGTACTTC | CASSIDYGGASSYEQYF
. | TRBJ2-7 | TRBV19 | TRBD1 | TGTGCCAGTACCCCGGACAGGGTCGGCAACGAGCAGTACTTC | CASTPDRVGNEQYF
. | TRBJ2-2 | TRBV9 | TRBD1 | TGTGCCAGCAGCGTGTGGGGTCAGGGGGTTGCCGGGGAGCTGTTTTTT | CASSVWGQGVAGELFF
. | TRBJ2-2 | TRBV9 | TRBD1 | TGTGCCAGCAGCCTAAGGACAGGTTGGGGGGAGCTGTTTTTT | CASSLRTGWGELFF
once | TRBJ2-5 | TRBV10-2 | . | TGCGCCAGTAGAGGAGGGCCTGGGACCCAGTACTTC | CASRGGPGTQYF
. | TRBJ1-4 | TRBV19 | . | TGTGCCAGTAGTACCGGGACACTGAGAGAAAAACTGTTTTTT | CASSTGTLREKLFF
. | TRBJ2-7 | TRBV7-9 | . | TGTGCCAGCAGCTCCTCCTGGGGAGGCGGGTACGAGCAGTACTTC | CASSSSWGGGYEQYF
. | TRBJ2-1 | TRBV10-3 | . | TGTGCCATCAGGCGACAGGGAGGTGTACACAATGAGCAGTTCTTC | CAIRRQGGVHNEQFF
. | TRBJ2-7 | TRBV5-1 | . | TGCGCCAGCAGCTTACTAGAGGACAGTCTCTACGAGCAGTACTTC | CASSLLEDSLYEQYF
once | TRBJ2-5 | TRBV3-1/TRBV3-2 | . | TGTGCCAGCAGCCAACCGACAGGACAAGAGACCCAGTACTTC | CASSQPTGQETQYF